Each of the 31 T cell receptor beta chains below was sequenced from the same sample in a study of identifying expanded T cells in peripheral blood. The assay was immunoSEQ multiplex PCR, and TCRdb's table has in-frame clones only and misses some. This table holds about 90,000 clones, around 83% found once. Sequencing was done on a sample of blood. The receptors come from a person between 18 and 75 years old in good health.

The chain couples TRBV25-1 to TRBJ1-2; D is perhaps TRBD1 (5 bases). Between the trimmed V and J ends, which lost 2 bases and 8 bases, there was a span of 15 bases. CDR1 and CDR2 from the germline V gene are MGHDK and SYGVNS. The CDR3 length is 14 residues. DNA for the CDR3: TGTGCCAGCAGTGAACAGGGCGCGGCGATCGGCTACACCTTC. It codes for CASSEQGAAIGYTF.

V gene TRBV7-2 combines with J gene TRBJ2-3; D unclear. CDR3 length equals 13 residues. V lost 2 bases to trimming and J lost 5 bases, with 8 bases between them. The germline V gene encodes CDR1 SGHTA and CDR2 FQGNSA. CDR3 in DNA: TGTGCCAGCAGCTTAATAAAGGAAGATACGCAGTATTTT. This encodes CASSLIKEDTQYF.

V is TRBV7-9 and J is TRBJ2-7, with D perhaps matching TRBD1 (5 bases). This CDR3 is built from 16 residues. Germline CDR1 reads SEHNR; CDR2 reads FQNEAQ (reference sequence). V lost 7 bases to trimming and J lost 6 bases, with 25 bases between them. The CDR3 loop is CASTDRSRVTLGEQYF. The CDR3 coding sequence is TGTGCCAGCACCGACCGTTCCAGGGTGACTCTTGGCGAGCAGTACTTC.

The chain joins TRBV6-1 to TRBJ1-3; D unclear. The CDR3 extends over 11 amino acids. The germline V and J ends were trimmed by 8 bases and 7 bases, with 9 bases remaining between them. Germline V gene data show CDR1 as MNHNS and CDR2 as SASEGT. CDR3 amino acids: CASPGGNTIYF. As DNA, the CDR3 is TGTGCCAGCCCGGGCGGTAACACCATATATTTT.

The chain couples TRBV7-8 to TRBJ1-5; the D gene is possibly TRBD1 (5 bases). Germline V lookup: CDR1 SGHVS, CDR2 FQNEAQ. V gave up 3 bases and J gave up 3 bases, with 15 bases separating them. CDR3 size: 16 residues. The CDR3 DNA reads TGTGCCAGCAGCTTGCGCATTGGGACCGACAATCAGCCCCAGCATTTT. It translates to CASSLRIGTDNQPQHF.

The chain is built from TRBV11-2 and TRBJ2-3; D may be TRBD1 (5 bases). The CDR3 runs to 16 residues. Germline V gene sequence: CDR1 SGHAT, CDR2 FQNNGV. The V gene lost 1 base and the J gene lost 2 bases, with 13 bases spanning the gap. The CDR3 DNA sequence: TGTGCCAGCAGCTTAGGCAGGAACAGGCTCACAGATACGCAGTATTTT. It encodes CASSLGRNRLTDTQYF.

The V and J genes are TRBV27 and TRBJ2-2; TRBD2 might be the D (5 bases). The CDR3 has 14 amino acids. Trimming took 5 bases from V and 7 from J, leaving 14 bases between them. Germline CDR1 MNHEY, CDR2 SMNVEV (reference sequence). The chain's CDR3 is CASSGKSGYGELFF. CDR3 coding DNA: TGTGCCAGCAGTGGGAAGAGCGGCTACGGGGAGCTGTTTTTT.

The gene calls are TRBV6-1 and TRBJ1-2, with 10 bases aligning to TRBD1. The trim removed 5 bases at V and 6 bases at J, leaving 6 bases unmatched. This CDR3 is 14 amino acids long. Germline CDR1 is MNHNS and CDR2 is SASEGT. The CDR3 DNA reads as TGTGCCAGCAGTTTACTCGGACAGGGGGATGGCTACACCTTC. The encoded protein is CASSLLGQGDGYTF.

The chain joins TRBV30 to TRBJ2-5; 12 nucleotides line up with TRBD2. The CDR3 sequence is 14 residues long. J lost 5 bases, V lost 8 bases, and 9 bases had no gene match. Germline values: CDR1 GTSNPN, CDR2 SVGIG (reference sequence). The CDR3 sequence: CARGLAGNRETQYF. The CDR3 region has the DNA TGTGCCCGGGGACTAGCGGGCAATCGGGAGACCCAGTACTTC.

The gene calls are TRBV5-6 and TRBJ1-1; tentative D call: TRBD1 (5 bases). The CDR3 spans 14 residues. Germline loops: CDR1 SGHDT, CDR2 YYEEEE. The V gene lost 1 base and the J gene lost 0 bases, with 7 bases spanning the gap. Here the CDR3 DNA reads TGTGCCAGCAGCTTGAGGACAATGAACACTGAAGCTTTCTTT. Protein product: CASSLRTMNTEAFF. Filled out from reference TRBV5-6 and TRBJ1-1, the complete variable domain reads DAGVTQSPTHLIKTRGQQVTLRCSPKSGHDTVSWYQQALGQGPQFIFQYYEEEERQRGNFPDRFSGHQFPNYSSELNVNALLLGDSALYLCASSLRTMNTEAFFGQGTRLTVV.

The rearrangement joins TRBV11-3 to TRBJ1-5, with TRBD1 matching 8 bases. CDR3 size: 13 residues. V lost 5 bases to trimming and J lost 5 bases; unmatched junction nucleotides: 2. Germline assignment: CDR1 SGHNT and CDR2 YENEEA. Written as DNA, the CDR3 is TGTGCCAGCAGCAAGGACAGGGATCAGCCCCAGCATTTT. It is translated as CASSKDRDQPQHF. Together with reference TRBV11-3 and TRBJ1-5, the CDR3 gives the full variable domain: EAGVVQSPRYKIIEKKQPVAFWCNPISGHNTLYWYLQNLGQGPELLIRYENEEAVDDSQLPKDRFSAERLKGVDSTLKIQPAELGDSAVYLCASSKDRDQPQHFGDGTRLSIL.

V is TRBV11-2 and J is TRBJ2-1; possibly TRBD1 for D (6 bases). The CDR3 runs to 16 residues. Germline V gene lookup returns CDR1 SGHAT and CDR2 FQNNGV. V shed 5 bases and J shed 4 bases, with 18 bases lying between them. The CDR3 sequence is CASSPATSTGYNEQFF. The CDR3 region has the DNA TGTGCCAGCAGCCCCGCCACTTCGACAGGTTACAATGAGCAGTTCTTC.

The rearrangement links TRBV5-4 to TRBJ1-2, with D uncertain. The CDR3 extends over 14 amino acids. V was clipped by 0 bases and J by 8 bases, with 14 bases between them. Looked up from germline, CDR1 is SGHNT and CDR2 is YYREEE (reference sequence). DNA of the CDR3: TGTGCCAGCAGCTTGGGGGCAGGTTGTTTGGGCTACACCTTC. It is translated as CASSLGAGCLGYTF.

V is TRBV18 and J is TRBJ2-7, with D hard to call. Trimming took 5 bases from V and 2 from J, leaving 10 bases between them. Germline V gene data show CDR1 as KGHSH and CDR2 as LQKENI. This CDR3 has 13 amino acids. The CDR3 nucleotides read TGTGCCAGCTCAGGCAACTTTACCTACGAGCAGTACTTC. Translation: CASSGNFTYEQYF.

The chain links TRBV5-4 to TRBJ2-1; no clear D. V lost 2 bases to trimming and J lost 2 bases, with 14 bases between them. The germline V gene encodes CDR1 SGHNT and CDR2 YYREEE (reference sequence). The CDR3 contains 16 residues. CDR3 residues: CASSFLTGPTYNEQFF. In DNA form, the CDR3 reads TGTGCCAGCAGCTTTCTCACGGGTCCGACCTACAATGAGCAGTTCTTC.

This chain links TRBV6-5 with TRBJ2-7, with D unresolved. The CDR3 length is 13 residues. Trimming pared 0 bases from V and 3 bases from J, leaving 6 bases between. Germline V gene lookup returns CDR1 MNHEY and CDR2 SVGAGI. The CDR3 here is CASSYSQIYEQYF. The CDR3 DNA reads as TGTGCCAGCAGTTACTCCCAGATCTACGAGCAGTACTTC.

This clone has only one observation. The chain employs TRBV19 and TRBJ2-2, with D unresolved. With 3 bases removed from V and 1 base from J, the gap between germline ends came to 6 bases. The germline V gene encodes CDR1 LNHDA and CDR2 SQIVND (reference sequence). The CDR3 totals 14 residues. The DNA for the CDR3 is TGTGCCAGTAGTATGCGACAGAACACCGGGGAGCTGTTTTTT. As protein: CASSMRQNTGELFF. Full variable domain (outside the CDR3, taken from reference TRBV19 and TRBJ2-2): DGGITQSPKYLFRKEGQNVTLSCEQNLNHDAMYWYRQDPGQGLRLIYYSQIVNDFQKGDIAEGYSVSREKKESFPLTVTSAQKNPTAFYLCASSMRQNTGELFFGEGSRLTVL.

J is TRBJ1-1 and V is TRBV27; no reliable D call. Germline V gene lookup returns CDR1 MNHEY and CDR2 SMNVEV (reference sequence). CDR3 length: 13 residues. V was clipped by 0 bases and J by 8 bases, with 10 bases between them. CDR3 coding DNA: TGTGCCAGCAGTTTATCAGGGCTGCGGGAAGCTTTCTTT. Amino acid sequence: CASSLSGLREAFF.

The chain carries TRBV5-5 and TRBJ2-7, with 7 positions matching TRBD1. Germline values: CDR1 SGHKS, CDR2 YYEKEE (reference sequence). The CDR3 is 17 amino acids. Unmatched junction bases numbered 12, after V lost 1 base and J lost 2 bases. The DNA of the CDR3 is TGTGCCAGCAGCTTGTGGGTTACGACAGGGTTCCCCTACGAGCAGTACTTC. Its translation is CASSLWVTTGFPYEQYF.

The CDR3 coding sequence is TGTGCCAGCAGCCCCCTCTGGGACAGGGGCACAGATACGCAGTATTTT. It yields the protein CASSPLWDRGTDTQYF. The chain carries TRBV5-6 and TRBJ2-3, with 9 bases identical to TRBD1. The V segment lost 4 bases and the J segment 1 base; nucleotides outside the gene matches: 7. The CDR3 has 16 amino acids. CDR1 is SGHDT, CDR2 YYEEEE, per germline.

This chain uses TRBV13 with TRBJ2-2; D unclear. The V gene lost 3 bases and the J gene lost 5 bases, with 10 bases spanning the gap. The germline V gene has CDR1 PRHDT and CDR2 FYEKMQ (reference sequence). This CDR3 comprises 14 residues. The CDR3 here is CASSFVATTGELFF. In DNA, the CDR3 is TGTGCCAGCAGCTTCGTGGCGACTACCGGGGAGCTGTTTTTT.

This clone was recorded once. V gene TRBV4-3 combines with J gene TRBJ1-1; 7 nucleotides match TRBD1. Germline V gene sequence: CDR1 LGHNA, CDR2 YSLEER. The CDR3 contains 13 residues. V lost 4 bases and J lost 4; bases outside the gene matches: 3. The chain's CDR3 is CASSLTGSTEAFF. The CDR3 nucleotides read TGCGCCAGCAGCCTGACAGGGAGCACTGAAGCTTTCTTT.

Comments on this clone: Just one base apart from a much larger clone, this may be a read error. The sample contains more than one DNA sequence encoding this CDR3. The chain has TRBV7-2 and TRBJ1-5; the D gene is possibly TRBD1 (6 bases). V gave up 2 bases and J gave up 4 bases, with 6 bases separating them. Germline CDR1 is SGHTA and CDR2 is FQGNSA. This CDR3 comprises 13 residues. The CDR3 protein is CASSLRGNQPQHF. The CDR3 bases are TGTGCCAGCAGCTTAAGGGGGAATCAGCCCCAGCATTTT.

V usage is TRBV18 and J usage is TRBJ2-3; 9 bases map to TRBD2. After removal of 2 bases from V and 3 bases from J, the junction contained 6 bases not matched to a gene. Per germline, CDR1 KGHSH and CDR2 LQKENI. This CDR3 has 16 residues. CDR3 nucleotide sequence: TGTGCCAGCTCACCAATGGCGGGGGGGGCGACAGATACGCAGTATTTT. This gives the protein CASSPMAGGATDTQYF.

This clone was seen just once. This rearrangement joins TRBV10-2 to TRBJ1-2; no clear D. With 0 bases removed from V and 7 bases from J, the gap between germline ends came to 9 bases. The CDR3 is 13 amino acids. Germline assignment: CDR1 WSHSY and CDR2 SAAADI. CDR3 sequence reads: CASSESHYFGYTF. The CDR3 DNA reads TGCGCCAGCAGTGAGTCACATTATTTTGGCTACACCTTC.

The gene calls are TRBV28 and TRBJ1-3; D is unclear. The germline V and J ends were trimmed by 7 bases and 7 bases, with 11 bases remaining between them. This CDR3 has 12 residues. Looked up from germline, CDR1 is MDHEN and CDR2 is SYDVKM. In DNA form, the CDR3 reads TGTGCCAGCAAAGAAGTAGGGAACACCATATATTTT. The encoded protein is CASKEVGNTIYF. The whole variable domain, filled in from reference TRBV28 and TRBJ1-3, reads DVKVTQSSRYLVKRTGEKVFLECVQDMDHENMFWYRQDPGLGLRLIYFSYDVKMKEKGDIPEGYSVSREKKERFSLILESASTNQTSMYLCASKEVGNTIYFGEGSWLTVV.

The count of this clone is one. A junction end diverges from the germline sequence, so it may reflect a read error. V usage is TRBV6-1 and J usage is TRBJ2-1, with D unresolved. This CDR3 comprises 11 residues. Germline V gene sequence: CDR1 MNHNS, CDR2 SASEGT. This CDR3 reads CAGSVREEQFF. The CDR3 DNA reads as TGTGCCGGCAGTGTTAGAGAGGAGCAGTTCTTC.

This chain connects TRBV20-1 to TRBJ1-4, with a tentative D call TRBD1 (5 bases). Germline V lookup: CDR1 DFQATT, CDR2 SNEGSKA (reference sequence). The V end lost 7 bases, the J end lost 7 bases, and 10 bases lay between the germline ends. This CDR3 has 11 residues. The CDR3 bases are TGCAGTGTCCCTAGGGGTGAAAAACTGTTTTTT. This codes for CSVPRGEKLFF.

V usage is TRBV5-6 and J usage is TRBJ1-1, with unresolved D. Trimming took off 0 bases at V and 4 bases at J, with 10 bases between the two ends. Germline V gene lookup returns CDR1 SGHDT and CDR2 YYEEEE. The length of the CDR3 is 14 residues. This chain's CDR3 is CASSLGVGSTEAFF. The CDR3 bases are TGTGCCAGCAGCTTGGGCGTAGGGAGCACTGAAGCTTTCTTT.

This sequence joins TRBV7-2 and TRBJ2-7, with D uncertain. Looked up from germline, CDR1 is SGHTA and CDR2 is FQGNSA. The CDR3 is 11 residues long. Trimming pared 5 bases from V and 3 bases from J, leaving 5 bases between. The CDR3 protein is CASSVSYEQYF. DNA of the CDR3: TGTGCCAGCAGCGTAAGCTACGAGCAGTACTTC.

This CDR3 is CASSAVNTGELFF. CDR3 DNA: TGTGCCAGTAGTGCAGTCAACACCGGGGAGCTGTTTTTT. The genes are TRBV19 and TRBJ2-2; D call uncertain. The CDR3 totals 13 residues. Deletions cut 5 bases from V and 2 bases from J, with 6 bases between. Germline V CDR1 and CDR2: LNHDA, SQIVND (reference sequence).